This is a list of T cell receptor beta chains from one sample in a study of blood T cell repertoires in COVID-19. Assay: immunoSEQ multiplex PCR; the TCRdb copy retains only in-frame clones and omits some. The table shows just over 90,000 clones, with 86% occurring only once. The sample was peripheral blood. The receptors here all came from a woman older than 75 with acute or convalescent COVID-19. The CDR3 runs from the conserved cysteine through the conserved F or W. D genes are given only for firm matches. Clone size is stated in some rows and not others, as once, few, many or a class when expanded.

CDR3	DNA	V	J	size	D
CASSVQGHEQYF	TGTGCCAGCAGTGTTCAGGGTCACGAGCAGTACTTC	TRBV2	TRBJ2-7	-	-
CASKDRALYGYTF	TGTGCCAGCAAAGACAGGGCCCTCTATGGCTACACCTTC	TRBV2	TRBJ1-2	once	TRBD1
CAWSRGTHTGELFF	TGTGCCTGGAGTAGGGGAACCCACACCGGGGAGCTGTTTTTT	TRBV30	TRBJ2-2	once	-
CASSSLNTGELFF	TGTGCCAGCAGCTCTCTGAACACCGGGGAGCTGTTTTTT	TRBV11-2	TRBJ2-2	-	-
CASSILGANNEQFF	-	TRBV6-5	TRBJ2-1	-	-
CASSIFLRDKLAKNIQYF	TGTGCCAGTAGTATATTCCTCCGGGACAAACTAGCCAAAAACATTCAGTACTTC	TRBV19	TRBJ2-4	-	-
CASSHVGRGAAEAFF	TGTGCCAGCAGCCATGTGGGCAGGGGGGCCGCTGAAGCTTTCTTT	TRBV4-2	TRBJ1-1	-	TRBD1
CASSPRRDTQYF	TGTGCCAGCAGCCCAAGGAGGGATACGCAGTATTTT	TRBV6-5	TRBJ2-3	-	-
CASNWGRTEAFF	TGTGCCAGTAATTGGGGGCGCACTGAAGCTTTCTTT	TRBV19	TRBJ1-1	-	-
CASTPTGSAGELFF	TGTGCCAGCACCCCGACAGGGAGTGCCGGGGAGCTGTTTTTT	TRBV6-5	TRBJ2-2	once	TRBD1
CASSPPELAEPPSSYNEQFF	TGTGCCAGCTCACCACCGGAGCTAGCGGAGCCCCCGAGCTCCTACAATGAGCAGTTCTTC	TRBV18	TRBJ2-1	once	TRBD2
CASSYQPAVGNTIYF	TGTGCCAGCAGTTACCAACCGGCGGTAGGAAACACCATATATTTT	TRBV6-5	TRBJ1-3	few	-
CASSPGTGVHYEQYF	TGTGCCAGCAGTCCAGGGACAGGGGTACACTACGAGCAGTACTTC	TRBV28	TRBJ2-7	few	TRBD1
CSVRQRGEKLFF	TGCAGCGTTAGGCAGCGGGGCGAAAAACTGTTTTTT	TRBV29-1	TRBJ1-4	-	-
CASRKTKGDEQFF	TGTGCCAGCAGAAAAACGAAGGGGGATGAGCAGTTCTTC	TRBV7-3	TRBJ2-1	-	-
CASSLGTGGHEKLFF	TGTGCCAGCTCACTCGGGACAGGGGGACACGAAAAACTGTTTTTT	TRBV18	TRBJ1-4	-	TRBD1
CASSFYDIPDSPLHF	TGTGCCAGCAGCTTTTACGACATTCCCGATTCACCCCTCCACTTT	TRBV5-6	TRBJ1-6	-	-
CASGSPGSGSGNTIYF	TGTGCCAGCGGTTCCCCGGGGAGTGGATCTGGAAACACCATATATTTT	TRBV28	TRBJ1-3	once	-
CASSPGTGDPTEAFF	TGTGCCAGCAGCCCCGGGACAGGGGATCCCACTGAAGCTTTCTTT	TRBV9	TRBJ1-1	-	TRBD1
CASSLDHPTSGGIGELFF	TGTGCCAGCAGCTTAGATCACCCGACTAGCGGGGGGATCGGGGAGCTGTTTTTT	TRBV11-3	TRBJ2-2	-	TRBD2
CASSIWGQDTEAFF	TGTGCCAGTAGTATCTGGGGGCAGGACACTGAAGCTTTCTTT	TRBV19	TRBJ1-1	-	-
CASSSTSGGVASTDTQYF	TGTGCCAGCTCATCGACTAGCGGGGGGGTCGCTAGCACAGATACGCAGTATTTT	TRBV18	TRBJ2-3	-	TRBD2
CASSFGTSPPQHF	TGTGCCAGCAGCTTCGGGACATCCCCGCCCCAGCATTTT	TRBV7-9	TRBJ1-5	-	-
CASSPGPGAGEAFF	TGTGCCAGCAGCCCCGGCCCAGGGGCGGGTGAAGCTTTCTTT	TRBV5-4	TRBJ1-1	few	-
CASSLNRGLWEQYF	TGTGCCAGCAGCTTAAACAGGGGGCTTTGGGAGCAGTACTTC	TRBV7-2	TRBJ2-7	-	TRBD1
CASCSGGGYGYTF	TGTGCCAGTTGTTCTGGGGGCGGCTATGGCTACACCTTC	TRBV19	TRBJ1-2	once	-
CASSKLRDRGRGNTIYF	TGTGCCAGCAGCAAACTAAGGGACAGGGGGCGCGGAAACACCATATATTTT	TRBV21-1	TRBJ1-3	-	-
CASSVTGDEQYF	TGCGCCAGCAGCGTCACAGGGGACGAGCAGTACTTC	TRBV5-1	TRBJ2-7	-	TRBD1
CASGLVSRGNQPQHF	TGTGCTAGTGGTTTGGTATCTCGAGGCAATCAGCCCCAGCATTTT	TRBV12-5	TRBJ1-5	-	-
CASSLVFQGRAYTEAFF	TGCGCCAGCAGCTTGGTCTTCCAGGGCCGGGCCTACACTGAAGCTTTCTTT	TRBV5-1	TRBJ1-1	-	-
CNVAGNYGYTF	TGCAATGTGGCAGGGAACTATGGCTACACCTTC	TRBV20-1	TRBJ1-2	-	-
CASSRGINTEAFF	TGCGCCAGCAGCCGAGGAATAAACACTGAAGCTTTCTTT	TRBV5-1	TRBJ1-1	-	-
CAWRHRDRVAEAFF	TGTGCCTGGAGGCACAGGGATCGGGTGGCTGAAGCTTTCTTT	TRBV30	TRBJ1-1	once	-
CASSPGDAYNEQFF	TGTGCCAGCAGCCCAGGGGACGCCTACAATGAGCAGTTCTTC	TRBV13	TRBJ2-1	-	-
CASSYRQERSRTEAFF	TGTGCCAGCAGTTACAGACAGGAAAGATCTAGGACTGAAGCTTTCTTT	TRBV6-5	TRBJ1-1	-	-
CATRWREIGQPQHF	TGTGCCACTCGTTGGCGGGAAATTGGACAGCCCCAGCATTTT	TRBV6-5	TRBJ1-5	-	-
CASSPGQVYQETQYF	TGTGCCAGCAGCCCCGGACAGGTCTACCAAGAGACCCAGTACTTC	TRBV5-4	TRBJ2-5	-	TRBD1
CASRGGGEQYF	TGCGCCAGCAGGGGAGGAGGCGAGCAGTACTTC	TRBV5-1	TRBJ2-7	-	-
CATSRRQGVSYNEQFF	TGTGCCACCAGCAGAAGACAGGGGGTATCCTACAATGAGCAGTTCTTC	TRBV15	TRBJ2-1	-	TRBD1
CASSRLTSSGGQPQHF	TGTGCCAGCAGTCGCCTAACAAGTTCGGGGGGTCAGCCCCAGCATTTT	TRBV28	TRBJ1-5	-	-
CASSLSALAGASSTDTQYF	TGCGCCAGCAGCTTGAGCGCTCTAGCGGGGGCATCTAGCACAGATACGCAGTATTTT	TRBV5-1	TRBJ2-3	-	TRBD2
CASSFLPGGTEAFF	TGTGCCAGCAGTTTCCTACCAGGCGGGACTGAAGCTTTCTTT	TRBV27	TRBJ1-1	-	-
CASTNRSPGKNIQYF	TGTGCCAGCACCAACAGATCGCCGGGGAAAAACATTCAGTACTTT	TRBV2	TRBJ2-4	-	-
CATSDPGTGGTQYF	TGTGCCACCAGTGATCCCGGGACAGGGGGTACCCAGTACTTC	TRBV24-1	TRBJ2-5	-	TRBD1
CASRDRRNSPLHF	TGTGCCAGCAGGGACAGGAGGAATTCACCCCTCCACTTT	TRBV6-5	TRBJ1-6	-	TRBD1